The 4 T cell receptor beta chains below were found in one sample sequenced in a study of early T cells in non-severe SARS-CoV-2 infection. TCRdb reprocessed the 5' RACE reads via MiXCR and lists one record per CDR3 protein. The sample has roughly 72,000 distinct CDR3 sequences, around 12% seen once. The sample consisted of whole blood, taken at baseline. All receptors come from an adult who was a healthcare worker with PCR-confirmed SARS-CoV-2 infection or an uninfected control (not recorded which).

Only a few counts were recorded for this clonotype. The chain uses TRBV20-1 and TRBJ2-3; D is possibly TRBD1 (5 bases). Germline assignment: CDR1 DFQATT and CDR2 SNEGSKA (reference sequence). There are 15 residues in the CDR3. Trimming pared 5 bases from V and 2 bases from J, leaving 17 bases between. This CDR3 reads CSAGARQTTTDTQYF. In nucleotides, the CDR3 is TGCAGTGCTGGGGCCCGACAGACAACCACAGATACGCAGTATTTT.

This clonotype was observed at least ten times. The chain joins TRBV18 to TRBJ2-7; either TRBD1 or TRBD2 may supply D (5 bases each). This CDR3 is built from 13 residues. CDR1 is KGHSH and CDR2 is LQKENI in the germline V gene. The germline V and J ends were trimmed by 3 bases and 3 bases, with 9 bases remaining between them. CDR3: CASSPGPRYEQYF. CDR3 DNA sequence: TGTGCCAGCTCACCGGGACCGCGCTACGAGCAGTACTTC.

J is TRBJ2-2 and V is TRBV12-3 or TRBV12-4, with 8 bases matching TRBD1. The V and J ends lost 6 bases and 0 bases, in that order; junction bases with no gene match: 3. The CDR3 totals 15 residues. DNA for the CDR3: TGTGCCAGCAGATCGGACAGGGCGAACACCGGGGAGCTGTTTTTT. The encoded protein is CASRSDRANTGELFF.

This clonotype turned up a few times. J is TRBJ2-3 and V is TRBV19, with D tentatively TRBD1 or TRBD2 (6 bases each). With 8 bases removed from V and 1 base from J, the gap between germline ends came to 13 bases. CDR3 size: 14 residues. Germline-derived CDR1 and CDR2 are LNHDA and SQIVND (reference sequence). This CDR3 reads CASGKGGRTDTQYF. The DNA for the CDR3 is TGTGCCAGTGGAAAGGGGGGACGCACAGATACGCAGTATTTT. Full variable domain (missing parts from reference TRBV19 and TRBJ2-3): DGGITQSPKYLFRKEGQNVTLSCEQNLNHDAMYWYRQDPGQGLRLIYYSQIVNDFQKGDIAEGYSVSREKKESFPLTVTSAQKNPTAFYLCASGKGGRTDTQYFGPGTRLTVL.